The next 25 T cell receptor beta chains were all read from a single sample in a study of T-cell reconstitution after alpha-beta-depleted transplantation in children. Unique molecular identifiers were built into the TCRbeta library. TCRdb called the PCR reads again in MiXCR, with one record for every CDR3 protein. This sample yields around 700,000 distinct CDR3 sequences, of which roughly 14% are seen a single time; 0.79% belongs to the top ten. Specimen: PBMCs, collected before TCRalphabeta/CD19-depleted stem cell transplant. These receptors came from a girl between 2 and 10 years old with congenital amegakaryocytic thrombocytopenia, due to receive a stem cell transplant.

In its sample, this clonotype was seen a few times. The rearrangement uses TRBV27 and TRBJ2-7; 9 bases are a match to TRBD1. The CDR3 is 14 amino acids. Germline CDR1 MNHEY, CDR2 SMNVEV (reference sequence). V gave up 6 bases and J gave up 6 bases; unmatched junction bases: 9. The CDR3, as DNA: TGTGCCAGCAGCAGCCCGGGACAGGGAATCGAGCAGTACTTC. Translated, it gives CASSSPGQGIEQYF.

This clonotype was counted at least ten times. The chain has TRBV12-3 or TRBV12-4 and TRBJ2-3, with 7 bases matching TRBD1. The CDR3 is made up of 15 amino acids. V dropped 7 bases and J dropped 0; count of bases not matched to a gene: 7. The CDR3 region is CASTPGQVSTDTQYF. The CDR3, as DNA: TGTGCCAGCACCCCTGGACAGGTTAGCACAGATACGCAGTATTTT.

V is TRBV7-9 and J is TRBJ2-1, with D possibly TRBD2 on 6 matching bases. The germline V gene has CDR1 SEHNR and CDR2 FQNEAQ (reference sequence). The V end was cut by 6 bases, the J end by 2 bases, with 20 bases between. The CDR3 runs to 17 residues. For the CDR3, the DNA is TGTGCCAGCAGGCCAAACCCCGGGACTCATCCCTACAATGAGCAGTTCTTC. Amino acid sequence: CASRPNPGTHPYNEQFF.

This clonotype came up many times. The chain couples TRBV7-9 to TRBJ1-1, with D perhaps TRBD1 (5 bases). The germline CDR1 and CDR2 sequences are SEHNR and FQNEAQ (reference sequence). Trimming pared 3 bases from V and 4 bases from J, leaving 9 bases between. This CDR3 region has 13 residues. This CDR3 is CASSFVGGTEAFF. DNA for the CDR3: TGTGCCAGCAGCTTTGTGGGGGGCACTGAAGCTTTCTTT.

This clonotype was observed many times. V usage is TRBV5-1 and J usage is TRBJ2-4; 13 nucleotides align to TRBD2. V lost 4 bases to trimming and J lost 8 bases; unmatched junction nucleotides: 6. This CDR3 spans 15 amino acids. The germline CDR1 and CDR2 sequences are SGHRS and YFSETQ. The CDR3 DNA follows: TGCGCCAGCAGCCCTTGGACTAGCGGGAGTGACATTCAGTACTTC. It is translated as CASSPWTSGSDIQYF.

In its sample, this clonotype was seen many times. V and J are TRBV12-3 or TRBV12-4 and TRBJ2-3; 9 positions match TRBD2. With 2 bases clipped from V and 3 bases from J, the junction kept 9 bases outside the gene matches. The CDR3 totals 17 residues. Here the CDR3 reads CASSLLLAGEGTDTQYF. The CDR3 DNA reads TGTGCCAGCAGTTTATTATTAGCGGGAGAAGGTACAGATACGCAGTATTTT.

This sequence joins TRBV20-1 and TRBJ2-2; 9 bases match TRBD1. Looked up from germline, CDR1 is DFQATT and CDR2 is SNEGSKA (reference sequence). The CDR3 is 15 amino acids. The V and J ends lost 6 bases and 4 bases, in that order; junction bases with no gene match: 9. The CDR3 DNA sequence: TGCAGTGCGATACCGGGACAGGGTTTCACCGGGGAGCTGTTTTTT. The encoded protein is CSAIPGQGFTGELFF.

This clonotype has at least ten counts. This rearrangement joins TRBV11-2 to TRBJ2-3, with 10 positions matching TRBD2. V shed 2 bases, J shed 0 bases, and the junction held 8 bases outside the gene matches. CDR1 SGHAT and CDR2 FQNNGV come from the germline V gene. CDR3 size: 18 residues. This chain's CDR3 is CASSLLYRTSGSTDTQYF. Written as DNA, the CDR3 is TGTGCCAGCAGCTTACTATATCGGACTAGCGGTAGCACAGATACGCAGTATTTT.

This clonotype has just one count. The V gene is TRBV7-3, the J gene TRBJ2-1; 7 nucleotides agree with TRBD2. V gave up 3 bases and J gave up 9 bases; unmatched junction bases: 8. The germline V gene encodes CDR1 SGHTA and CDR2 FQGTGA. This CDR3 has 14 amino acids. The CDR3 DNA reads TGTGCCAGCAGCTTTAGGGGAGGGCCGGGTGAGCAGTTCTTC. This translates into CASSFRGGPGEQFF.

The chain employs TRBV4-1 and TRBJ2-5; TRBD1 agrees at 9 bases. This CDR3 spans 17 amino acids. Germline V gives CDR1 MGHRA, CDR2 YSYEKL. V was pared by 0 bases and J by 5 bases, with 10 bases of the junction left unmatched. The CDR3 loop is CASSQDQMGQGWETQYF. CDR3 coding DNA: TGCGCCAGCAGCCAAGATCAGATGGGACAGGGTTGGGAGACCCAGTACTTC.

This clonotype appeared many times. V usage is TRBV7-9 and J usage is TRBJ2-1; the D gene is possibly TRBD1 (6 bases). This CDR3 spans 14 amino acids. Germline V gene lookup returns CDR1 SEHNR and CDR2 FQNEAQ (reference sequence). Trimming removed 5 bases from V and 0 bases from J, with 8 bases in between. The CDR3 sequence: CASSRDTSYNEQFF. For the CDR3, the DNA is TGTGCCAGCAGCAGGGACACCTCCTACAATGAGCAGTTCTTC.

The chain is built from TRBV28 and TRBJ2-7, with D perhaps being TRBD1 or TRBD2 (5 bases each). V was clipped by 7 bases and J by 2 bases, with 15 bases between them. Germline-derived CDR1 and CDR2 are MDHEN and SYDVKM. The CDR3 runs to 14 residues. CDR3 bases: TGTGCCAGCATGCACCGGGGCCCCACCTACGAGCAGTACTTC. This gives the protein CASMHRGPTYEQYF.

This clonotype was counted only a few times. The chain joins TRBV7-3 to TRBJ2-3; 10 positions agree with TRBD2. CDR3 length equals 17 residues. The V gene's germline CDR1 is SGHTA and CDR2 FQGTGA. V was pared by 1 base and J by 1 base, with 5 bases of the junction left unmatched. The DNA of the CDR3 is TGTGCCAGCAGCTTAATGGGGCTAGCGGGGGGCACAGATACGCAGTATTTT. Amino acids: CASSLMGLAGGTDTQYF.

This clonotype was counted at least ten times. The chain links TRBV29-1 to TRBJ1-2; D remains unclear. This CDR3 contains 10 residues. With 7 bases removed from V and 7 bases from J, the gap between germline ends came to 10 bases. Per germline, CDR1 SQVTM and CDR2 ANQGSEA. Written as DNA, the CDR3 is TGCAGCGCGGGAGAGAGTGGCTACACCTTC. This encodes CSAGESGYTF.

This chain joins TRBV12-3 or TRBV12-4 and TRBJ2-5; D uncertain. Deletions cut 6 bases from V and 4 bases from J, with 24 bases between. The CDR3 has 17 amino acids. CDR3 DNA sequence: TGTGCCAGCAGCCTGATAAGGACGGATCCAAGGAGAGAGACCCAGTACTTC. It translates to CASSLIRTDPRRETQYF.

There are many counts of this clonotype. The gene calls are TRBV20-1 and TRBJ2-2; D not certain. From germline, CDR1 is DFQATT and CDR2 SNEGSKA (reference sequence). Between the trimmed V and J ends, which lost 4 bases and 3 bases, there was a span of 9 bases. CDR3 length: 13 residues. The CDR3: CSAKLPYTGELFF. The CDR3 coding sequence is TGCAGTGCTAAACTCCCTTACACCGGGGAGCTGTTTTTT.

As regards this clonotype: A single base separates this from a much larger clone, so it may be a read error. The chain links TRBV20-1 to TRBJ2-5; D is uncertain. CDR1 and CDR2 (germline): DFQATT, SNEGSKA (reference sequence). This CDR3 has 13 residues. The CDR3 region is CSARLGTQETQSF. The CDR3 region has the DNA TGCAGTGCTAGACTCGGCACTCAAGAGACCCAGTCCTTC.

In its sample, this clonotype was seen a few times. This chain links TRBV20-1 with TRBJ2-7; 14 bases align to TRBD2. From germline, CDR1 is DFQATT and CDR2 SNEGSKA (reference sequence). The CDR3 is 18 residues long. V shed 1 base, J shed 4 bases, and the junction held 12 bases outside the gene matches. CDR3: CSARAFSGLAGAGYEQYF. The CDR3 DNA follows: TGCAGTGCTAGAGCGTTTTCGGGACTAGCGGGAGCCGGGTACGAGCAGTACTTC.

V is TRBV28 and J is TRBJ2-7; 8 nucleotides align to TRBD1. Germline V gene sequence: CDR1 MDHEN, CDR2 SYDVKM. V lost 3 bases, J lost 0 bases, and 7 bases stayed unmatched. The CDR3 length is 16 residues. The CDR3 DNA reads TGTGCCAGCAGTTTTCGGACAGGGTCGAGCTCCTACGAGCAGTACTTC. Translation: CASSFRTGSSSYEQYF.

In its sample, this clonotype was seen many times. CDR3 residues: CSASRGLWTDTQYF. The CDR3 DNA follows: TGCAGTGCGTCGAGGGGGCTTTGGACAGATACGCAGTATTTT. This chain joins TRBV20-1 and TRBJ2-3; the match to TRBD1 covers 7 bases. The CDR3 runs to 14 residues. V trimming: 6 bases; J trimming: 3 bases; junction bases outside the gene matches: 9. Germline V gene sequence: CDR1 DFQATT, CDR2 SNEGSKA (reference sequence).

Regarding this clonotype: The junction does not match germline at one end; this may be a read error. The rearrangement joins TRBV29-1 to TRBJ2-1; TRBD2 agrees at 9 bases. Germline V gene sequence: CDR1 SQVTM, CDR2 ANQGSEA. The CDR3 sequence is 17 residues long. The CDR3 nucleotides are TGCAGCGTTGAAAGCGGGAGGCCCAATTTTTTCTACAATGAGCTGTTCTTC. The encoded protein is CSVESGRPNFFYNELFF.

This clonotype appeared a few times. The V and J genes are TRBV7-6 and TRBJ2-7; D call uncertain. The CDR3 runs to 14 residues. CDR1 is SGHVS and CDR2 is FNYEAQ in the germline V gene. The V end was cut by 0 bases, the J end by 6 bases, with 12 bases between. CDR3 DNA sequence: TGTGCCAGCAGCTTAGCGGCCAGTTCTCCCGAGCAGTACTTC. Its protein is CASSLAASSPEQYF.

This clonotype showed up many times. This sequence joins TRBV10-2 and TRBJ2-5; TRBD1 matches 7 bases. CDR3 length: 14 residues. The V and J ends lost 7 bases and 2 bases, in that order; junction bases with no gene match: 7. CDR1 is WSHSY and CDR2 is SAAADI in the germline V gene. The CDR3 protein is CASTEDRDQETQYF. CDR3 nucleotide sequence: TGCGCCAGCACGGAAGACAGGGATCAAGAGACCCAGTACTTC.

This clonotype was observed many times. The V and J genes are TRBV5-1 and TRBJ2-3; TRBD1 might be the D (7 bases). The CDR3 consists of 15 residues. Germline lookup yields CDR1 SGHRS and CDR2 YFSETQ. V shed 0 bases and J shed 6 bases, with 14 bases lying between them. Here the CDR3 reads CASSLDRGGVDTQYF. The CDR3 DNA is TGCGCCAGCAGCTTGGACAGGGGAGGCGTTGATACGCAGTATTTT.

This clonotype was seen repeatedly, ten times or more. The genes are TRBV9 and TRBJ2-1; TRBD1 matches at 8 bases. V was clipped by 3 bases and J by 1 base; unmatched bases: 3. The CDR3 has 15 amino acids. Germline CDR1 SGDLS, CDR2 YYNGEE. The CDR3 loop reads CASSGQGPSYNEQFF. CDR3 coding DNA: TGTGCCAGCAGCGGACAGGGGCCGTCCTACAATGAGCAGTTCTTC.